Below, 9 T cell receptor beta chains from the same sample are listed, as sequenced in a study of blood T cells in healthy people across ages. With a J-beta primer mix and a sample-barcoded 5' primer, a second PCR ran 7 to 11 cycles. TCRdb processed the 5' RACE reads anew with MiXCR; each CDR3 protein has one entry. The sample lists about a million distinct CDR3 sequences; just over 50% were seen once. The sequencing input was blood. The origin of the receptors is an older woman in good health.

This clonotype has just a few counts. This sequence joins TRBV11-3 and TRBJ2-3, with unresolved D. The V and J ends lost 3 bases and 7 bases respectively, with 8 bases between them. Germline assignment: CDR1 SGHNT and CDR2 YENEEA. The CDR3 is 12 amino acids. CDR3 sequence: CASSFPGHTQYF. CDR3 coding DNA: TGTGCCAGCAGCTTTCCGGGTCATACGCAGTATTTT.

The genes are TRBV19 and TRBJ2-6; 8 bases align to TRBD1. This CDR3 spans 17 amino acids. The germline V gene has CDR1 LNHDA and CDR2 SQIVND (reference sequence). The ends lost 5 bases at V and 1 base at J; junction bases unmatched: 7. The CDR3 spells CASSLQTGVSGANVLTF. The CDR3 DNA is TGTGCCAGTAGTTTACAGACAGGGGTATCTGGGGCCAACGTCCTGACTTTC.

This chain joins TRBV5-1 and TRBJ2-1; weak D call: TRBD2 (5 bases). Germline V gene sequence: CDR1 SGHRS, CDR2 YFSETQ. V dropped 4 bases and J dropped 3 bases, with 17 bases sitting between them. The CDR3 is made up of 16 amino acids. The CDR3 here is CASSANASNLYNEQFF. The CDR3 bases are TGCGCCAGCAGCGCCAACGCTAGCAATCTCTACAATGAGCAGTTCTTC. Supplemented by reference TRBV5-1 and TRBJ2-1, the full variable domain reads KAGVTQTPRYLIKTRGQQVTLSCSPISGHRSVSWYQQTPGQGLQFLFEYFSETQRNKGNFPGRFSGRQFSNSRSEMNVSTLELGDSALYLCASSANASNLYNEQFFGPGTRLTVL.

This clonotype was observed a handful of times. CDR3 region: CASSPRQGLGKLETQYF. The CDR3 region has the DNA TGTGCCAGCAGTCCTAGACAGGGTTTAGGAAAATTGGAGACCCAGTACTTC. The J gene is TRBJ2-5, the V gene TRBV7-6; 7 nucleotides match TRBD1. J gave up 5 bases and V 6 bases, and 18 bases lay outside the gene matches. The CDR3 covers 17 residues. The V gene's germline CDR1 is SGHVS and CDR2 FNYEAQ.

This clonotype was detected only a few times. In DNA form, the CDR3 reads TGTGCCATATTACAGGGGGACCTCTACGAGCAGTACTTC. Its protein is CAILQGDLYEQYF. This chain links TRBV10-3 with TRBJ2-7; 8 bases fit TRBD1. CDR1 and CDR2 from the germline V gene are ENHRY and SYGVKD. The CDR3 loop spans 13 amino acids. With 9 bases clipped from V and 3 bases from J, the junction kept 7 bases outside the gene matches.

V and J are TRBV27 and TRBJ2-3; no clear D gene. This CDR3 comprises 13 residues. V was pared by 8 bases and J by 9 bases, with 18 bases between. Per the germline V gene, CDR1 is MNHEY and CDR2 is SMNVEV (reference sequence). The CDR3: CASSELGEVTQYF. In DNA, the CDR3 is TGTGCCAGCTCAGAGCTAGGAGAGGTCACGCAGTATTTT.

The CDR3 region has the DNA TGCAGCGTTTCACAGCTTGCAACTAATGAAAAACTGTTTTTT. Protein product: CSVSQLATNEKLFF. This chain uses TRBV29-1 with TRBJ1-4; unclear D gene. This CDR3 region has 14 residues. Per the germline V gene, CDR1 is SQVTM and CDR2 is ANQGSEA. V was trimmed by 5 bases and J by 0 bases, leaving 10 bases between them.

The chain has TRBV18 and TRBJ2-7; 7 bases map to TRBD1. The CDR3 has 14 residues. The ends lost 8 bases at V and 0 bases at J; junction bases unmatched: 7. The germline V gene encodes CDR1 KGHSH and CDR2 LQKENI. The CDR3 DNA reads as TGTGCCAGCCAAGGACAGGTTGGCTCCTACGAGCAGTACTTC. Protein product: CASQGQVGSYEQYF.

V is TRBV13 and J is TRBJ2-7; 7 nucleotides agree with TRBD2. The ends lost 7 bases at V and 1 base at J; junction bases unmatched: 4. Germline CDR1 PRHDT, CDR2 FYEKMQ (reference sequence). The CDR3 consists of 13 residues. CDR3 nucleotide sequence: TGTGCCAGCAAGGGAGGGCCTTCCTACGAGCAGTACTTC. This sequence encodes CASKGGPSYEQYF.